Listed here are 2 T cell receptor beta chains from one sample, sequenced in a study of blood T cell repertoires in COVID-19. Sequenced by immunoSEQ multiplex PCR; TCRdb stores in-frame clones only, minus some. The repertoire holds approximately 190,000 clones, around 83% seen once, with around 3.1% in the top ten. Sequenced material: PBMCs or T cells enriched from blood (not recorded which). The origin of the receptors is a woman aged 25-40 years who had been exposed to COVID-19.

V usage is TRBV18 and J usage is TRBJ1-2, with a weak D call TRBD1 (5 bases). The CDR3 runs to 18 residues. V was shortened by 2 bases and J by 2 bases, with 21 bases between the two germline ends. Per germline, CDR1 KGHSH and CDR2 LQKENI. The CDR3 protein is CASSPAGPTMTRNYGYTF. Here the CDR3 DNA reads TGTGCCAGCTCACCAGCGGGGCCAACTATGACGAGAAACTATGGCTACACCTTC.

The V and J genes are TRBV30 and TRBJ1-5, with D tentatively TRBD1 (6 bases). This CDR3 is 15 amino acids long. The V and J ends lost 3 bases and 4 bases respectively, with 16 bases between them. Germline CDR1 is GTSNPN and CDR2 is SVGIG (reference sequence). The CDR3 region is CAWSYVGAGNQPQHF. CDR3 coding DNA: TGTGCCTGGAGCTACGTGGGGGCAGGGAATCAGCCCCAGCATTTT. The full variable domain, with the rest looked up from reference TRBV30 and TRBJ1-5, is SQTIHQWPATLVQPVGSPLSLECTVEGTSNPNLYWYRQAAGRGLQLLFYSVGIGQISSEVPQNLSASRPQDRQFILSSKKLLLSDSGFYLCAWSYVGAGNQPQHFGDGTRLSIL.